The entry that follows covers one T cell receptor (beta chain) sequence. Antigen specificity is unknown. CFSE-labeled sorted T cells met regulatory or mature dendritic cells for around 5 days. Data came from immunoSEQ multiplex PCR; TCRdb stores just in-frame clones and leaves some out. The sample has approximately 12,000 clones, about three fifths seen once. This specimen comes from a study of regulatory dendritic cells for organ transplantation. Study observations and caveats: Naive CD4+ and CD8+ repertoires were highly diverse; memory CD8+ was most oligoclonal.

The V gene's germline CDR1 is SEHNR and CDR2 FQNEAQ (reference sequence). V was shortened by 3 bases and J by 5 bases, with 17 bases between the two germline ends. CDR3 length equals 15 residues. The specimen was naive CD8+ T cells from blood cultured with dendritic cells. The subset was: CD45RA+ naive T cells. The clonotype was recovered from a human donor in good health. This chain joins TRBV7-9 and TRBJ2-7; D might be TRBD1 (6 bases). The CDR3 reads CASSFLLGGVDEQYF. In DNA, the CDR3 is TGTGCCAGCAGCTTTCTCCTAGGGGGAGTGGACGAGCAGTACTTC. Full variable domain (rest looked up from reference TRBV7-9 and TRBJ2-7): DTGVSQNPRHKITKRGQNVTFRCDPISEHNRLYWYRQTLGQGPEFLTYFQNEAQLEKSRLLSDRFSAERPKGSFSTLEIQRTEQGDSAMYLCASSFLLGGVDEQYFGPGTRLTVT.